These 9 T cell receptor beta chains were all obtained from the same sample, sequenced in a study of cytomegalovirus exposure and HLA in healthy donors. The PCR employed 60 Vbeta primers together with 13 Jbeta primers. Some clones are missing from TCRdb's copy, which holds only in-frame ones; the method was immunoSEQ multiplex PCR. The sample has roughly 130,000 clones, approximately 80% seen once. The sequencing sample was made of PBMCs. These receptor sequences come from a man aged 25-45 years in good health and CMV-seronegative.

J is TRBJ2-1 and V is TRBV27; 9 nucleotides line up with TRBD2. Germline CDR1 is MNHEY and CDR2 is SMNVEV (reference sequence). The CDR3 has 16 amino acids. V shed 5 bases and J 3 bases; nucleotides not matched to a gene: 8. In nucleotides, the CDR3 is TGTGCCAGCAGTCATAGGGGGACTAGCCTCTACAATGAGCAGTTCTTC. Translating it yields CASSHRGTSLYNEQFF.

The gene calls are TRBV7-2 and TRBJ1-5, with D possibly matching TRBD1 (5 bases). Germline assignment: CDR1 SGHTA and CDR2 FQGNSA. Trimming pared 5 bases from V and 4 bases from J, leaving 15 bases between. The CDR3 runs 15 residues. CDR3 DNA: TGTGCCAGCAGCCAATCGGGACTGCTAAATCAGCCCCAGCATTTT. This gives the protein CASSQSGLLNQPQHF.

This chain uses TRBV5-4 with TRBJ2-7, with a possible D match to TRBD2 (5 bases). V lost 4 bases and J lost 4, with 15 bases in between. Germline V gives CDR1 SGHNT, CDR2 YYREEE (reference sequence). The CDR3 runs to 14 residues. The CDR3 is CASSDPGIIYEQYF. In DNA, the CDR3 is TGTGCCAGCAGCGATCCCGGGATAATATACGAGCAGTACTTC. Filled out from reference TRBV5-4 and TRBJ2-7, the complete variable domain reads ETGVTQSPTHLIKTRGQQVTLRCSSQSGHNTVSWYQQALGQGPQFIFQYYREEENGRGNFPPRFSGLQFPNYSSELNVNALELDDSALYLCASSDPGIIYEQYFGPGTRLTVT.

The CDR3 reads CASSEDQDRDSYEQYF. CDR3 nucleotides: TGTGCCAGCAGTGAAGACCAAGACAGGGACTCCTACGAGCAGTACTTC. V and J are TRBV2 and TRBJ2-7, with 7 bases identical to TRBD1. Germline CDR1 SNHLY, CDR2 FYNNEI. This CDR3 is 16 amino acids long. V shed 1 base and J 0 bases; nucleotides not matched to a gene: 6.

The chain carries TRBV9 and TRBJ2-7; 12 bases match TRBD2. J gave up 10 bases and V 0 bases, and 5 bases lay outside the gene matches. The germline V gene encodes CDR1 SGDLS and CDR2 YYNGEE. This CDR3 contains 14 residues. For the CDR3, the DNA is TGTGCCAGCAGCGTAGAACTAGCGGGAGGAGAACAGTACTTC. The encoded protein is CASSVELAGGEQYF.

Only one count was recorded for this clone. The gene calls are TRBV2 and TRBJ1-2; no reliable D call. V lost 4 bases to trimming and J lost 8 bases, with 14 bases between them. Germline lookup yields CDR1 SNHLY and CDR2 FYNNEI. The CDR3 runs to 13 residues. The CDR3 sequence is CASSGASRQGYTF. Here the CDR3 DNA reads TGTGCCAGCAGTGGGGCATCTCGGCAAGGCTACACCTTC.

V is TRBV6-5 and J is TRBJ2-5; the D gene is possibly TRBD1 (5 bases). The closer fit of TRBJ2-7 to the DNA end suggests the J call may be wrong. This CDR3 spans 14 amino acids. CDR1 is MNHEY, CDR2 SVGAGI, per germline. Written as DNA, the CDR3 is TGTGCCAGCAGTTACTCGGGCAGGGTCAACGAGCAGTACTTC. This codes for CASSYSGRVNEQYF.

The V call is TRBV6-6, the J call TRBJ2-7, with TRBD2 identical over 7 bases. CDR3 length: 16 residues. Trimming at V came to 1 base and at J to 3 bases, leaving 9 bases not matched to a gene. Germline CDR1 and CDR2: MNHNY and SVGAGI (reference sequence). In nucleotides, the CDR3 is TGTGCCAGCAGTTACTGGGCGGGAGTAGCCCTCTACGAGCAGTACTTC. This sequence encodes CASSYWAGVALYEQYF.

This clone was detected a few times. The chain combines TRBV5-6 with TRBJ2-2; 7 nucleotides align to TRBD2. The CDR3 loop spans 18 amino acids. V shed 5 bases and J 6 bases; nucleotides not matched to a gene: 19. Per the germline V gene, CDR1 is SGHDT and CDR2 is YYEEEE. The CDR3 protein is CASSGPGLQRQSAGELFF. For the CDR3, the DNA is TGTGCCAGCAGTGGACCGGGACTACAGAGGCAAAGCGCCGGGGAGCTGTTTTTT.